The source of this TCR beta chain is a study of vaccination and CD4 T cells after COVID-19. Whole-study context: The convalescents, six males and four females, included two who were Hispanic. Post-COVID draws followed diagnosis by a median roughly 99 days (range 35 to 161).

The CDR3 totals 14 residues. The germline CDR1 and CDR2 sequences are MGHDK and SYGVNS. The V end lost 0 bases, the J end lost 4 bases, and 9 bases lay between the germline ends. The Oncomine TCR Beta short-read assay was applied to DNA of cultured CD4+ T cells. TCRdb used MiXCR to reprocess the PCR reads, holding one entry per CDR3 protein. The sample has roughly 14,000 distinct CDR3 sequences; 35% to 50% are singletons. The study, taken as a whole, reports: Convalescent patient numbers were relatively low, with no early post-infection timepoints.

About this clonotype itself: What it binds is unknown.

The treatment was: approximately 9-day PBMC culture with coronavirus spike peptide pools or control peptides (ViraFEST assay). T cells were expanded with peptide pools, and expanded clonotypes were identified by TCR sequencing. The receptor's source is a human donor who had recovered from COVID-19. The genes are TRBV25-1 and TRBJ1-1; possibly TRBD1 for D (5 bases). Sequenced here: CD4+ T cells from blood, cultured in vitro, sampled before SARS-CoV-2 vaccination. The CDR3: CASSEYGGVTEAFF. CDR3 coding DNA: TGTGCCAGCAGTGAATATGGGGGGGTCACTGAAGCTTTCTTT.